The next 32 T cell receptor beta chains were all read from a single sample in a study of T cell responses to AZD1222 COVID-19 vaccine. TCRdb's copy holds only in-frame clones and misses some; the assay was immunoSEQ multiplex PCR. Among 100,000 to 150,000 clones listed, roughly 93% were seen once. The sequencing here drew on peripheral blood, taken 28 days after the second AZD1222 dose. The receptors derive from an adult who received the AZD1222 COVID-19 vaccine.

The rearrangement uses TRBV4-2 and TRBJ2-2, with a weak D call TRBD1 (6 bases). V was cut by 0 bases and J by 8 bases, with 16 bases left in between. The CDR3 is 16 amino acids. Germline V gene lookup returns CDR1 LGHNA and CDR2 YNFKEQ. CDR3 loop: CASSQEVHQGRGELFF. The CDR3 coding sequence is TGTGCCAGCAGCCAAGAGGTTCATCAGGGGCGAGGGGAGCTGTTTTTT.

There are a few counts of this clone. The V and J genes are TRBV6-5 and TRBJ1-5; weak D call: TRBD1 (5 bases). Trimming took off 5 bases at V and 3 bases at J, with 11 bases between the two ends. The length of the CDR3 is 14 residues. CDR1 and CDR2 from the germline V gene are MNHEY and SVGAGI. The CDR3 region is CASSRRDLNQPQHF. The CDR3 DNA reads TGTGCCAGCAGTCGTCGGGACCTCAATCAGCCCCAGCATTTT.

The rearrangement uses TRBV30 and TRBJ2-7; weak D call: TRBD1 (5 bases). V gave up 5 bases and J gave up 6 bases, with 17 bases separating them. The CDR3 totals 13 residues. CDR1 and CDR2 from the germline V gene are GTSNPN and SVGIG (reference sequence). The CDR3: CAWRLGPPGEQYF. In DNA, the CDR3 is TGTGCCTGGCGTTTGGGGCCTCCGGGCGAGCAGTACTTC.

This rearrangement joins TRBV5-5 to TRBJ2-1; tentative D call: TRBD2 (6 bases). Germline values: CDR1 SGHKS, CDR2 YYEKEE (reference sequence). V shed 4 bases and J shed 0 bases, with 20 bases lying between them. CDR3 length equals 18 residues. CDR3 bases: TGTGCCAGCAGCCCCAGCGAGGTTGCGGGGAGCTCCTACAATGAGCAGTTCTTC. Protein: CASSPSEVAGSSYNEQFF.

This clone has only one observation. The CDR3 region is CASSVGDVSYNSPLHF. DNA of the CDR3: TGTGCCAGCAGCGTAGGGGACGTATCTTATAATTCACCCCTCCACTTT. This chain joins TRBV9 and TRBJ1-6, with a tentative D call TRBD1 (5 bases). The CDR3 length is 16 residues. The V gene lost 0 bases and the J gene lost 4 bases, with 11 bases spanning the gap. CDR1 and CDR2 (germline): SGDLS, YYNGEE.

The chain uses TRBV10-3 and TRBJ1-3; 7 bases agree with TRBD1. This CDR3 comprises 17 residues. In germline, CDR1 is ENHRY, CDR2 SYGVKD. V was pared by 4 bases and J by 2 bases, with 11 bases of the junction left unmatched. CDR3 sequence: CAISATRDRSTGNTIYF. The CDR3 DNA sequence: TGTGCCATCAGTGCCACAAGGGACAGATCAACTGGAAACACCATATATTTT.

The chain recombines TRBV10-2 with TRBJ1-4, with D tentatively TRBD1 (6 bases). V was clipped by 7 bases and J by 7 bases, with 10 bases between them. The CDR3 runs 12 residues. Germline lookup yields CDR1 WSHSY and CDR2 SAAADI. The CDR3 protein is CASTAGVEKLFF. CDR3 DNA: TGCGCCAGCACCGCAGGGGTTGAAAAACTGTTTTTT.

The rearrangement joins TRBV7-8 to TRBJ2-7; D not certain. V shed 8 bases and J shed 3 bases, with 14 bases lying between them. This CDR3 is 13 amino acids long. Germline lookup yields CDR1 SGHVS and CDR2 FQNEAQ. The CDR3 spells CASGVALIYEQYF. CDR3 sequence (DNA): TGTGCCAGCGGGGTAGCCTTAATCTACGAGCAGTACTTC.

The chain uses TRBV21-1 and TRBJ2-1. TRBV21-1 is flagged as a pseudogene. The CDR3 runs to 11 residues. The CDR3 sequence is CASRGIVEQFF. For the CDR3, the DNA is TGTGCCAGCAGGGGTATCGTTGAGCAGTTCTTC.

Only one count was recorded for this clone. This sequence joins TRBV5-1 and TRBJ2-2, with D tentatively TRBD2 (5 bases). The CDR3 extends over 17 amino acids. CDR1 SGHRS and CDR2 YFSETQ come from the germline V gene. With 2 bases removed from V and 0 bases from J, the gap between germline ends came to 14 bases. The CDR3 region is CASSLLTGIANTGELFF. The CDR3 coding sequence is TGCGCCAGCAGCTTACTTACGGGAATAGCGAACACCGGGGAGCTGTTTTTT.

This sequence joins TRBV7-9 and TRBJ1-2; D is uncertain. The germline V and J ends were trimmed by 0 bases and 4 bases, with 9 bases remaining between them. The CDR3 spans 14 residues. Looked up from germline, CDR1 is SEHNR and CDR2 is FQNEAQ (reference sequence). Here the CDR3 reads CASSLAPSSYGYTF. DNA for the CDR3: TGTGCCAGCAGCTTAGCGCCTTCCTCCTATGGCTACACCTTC.

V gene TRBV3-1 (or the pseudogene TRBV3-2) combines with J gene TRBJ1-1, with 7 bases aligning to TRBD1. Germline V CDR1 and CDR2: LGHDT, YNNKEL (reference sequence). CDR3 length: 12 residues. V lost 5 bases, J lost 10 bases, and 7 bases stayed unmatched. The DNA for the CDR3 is TGTGCCAGCAGCTATAAGGGACAGCGAGCTTTCTTT. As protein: CASSYKGQRAFF.

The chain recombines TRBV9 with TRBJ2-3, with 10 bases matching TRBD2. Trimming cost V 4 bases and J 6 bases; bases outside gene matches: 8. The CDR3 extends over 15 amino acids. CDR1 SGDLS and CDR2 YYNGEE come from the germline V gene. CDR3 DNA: TGTGCCAGCAGCATAGCGGGAGGATTATCCGATACGCAGTATTTT. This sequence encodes CASSIAGGLSDTQYF. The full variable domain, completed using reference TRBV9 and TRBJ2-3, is DSGVTQTPKHLITATGQRVTLRCSPRSGDLSVYWYQQSLDQGLQFLIQYYNGEERAKGNILERFSAQQFPDLHSELNLSSLELGDSALYFCASSIAGGLSDTQYFGPGTRLTVL.

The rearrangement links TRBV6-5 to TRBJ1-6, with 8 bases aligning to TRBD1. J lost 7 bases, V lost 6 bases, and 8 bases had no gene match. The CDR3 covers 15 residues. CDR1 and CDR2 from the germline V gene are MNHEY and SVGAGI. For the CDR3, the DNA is TGTGCCAGCAGCCTCGGACAGGGTGGGAATTCACCCCTCCACTTT. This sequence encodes CASSLGQGGNSPLHF.

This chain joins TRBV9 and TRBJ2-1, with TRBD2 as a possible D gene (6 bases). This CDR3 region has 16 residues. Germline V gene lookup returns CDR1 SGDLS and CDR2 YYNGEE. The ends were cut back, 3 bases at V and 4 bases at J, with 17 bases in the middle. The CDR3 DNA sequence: TGTGCCAGCAGCGAGGGGCTAGCGACGGTTTACAATGAGCAGTTCTTC. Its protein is CASSEGLATVYNEQFF.

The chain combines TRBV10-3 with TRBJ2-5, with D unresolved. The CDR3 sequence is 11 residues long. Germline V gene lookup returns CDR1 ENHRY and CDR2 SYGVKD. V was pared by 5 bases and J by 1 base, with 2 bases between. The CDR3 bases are TGTGCCATCAGTTCCCAAGAGACCCAGTACTTC. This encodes CAISSQETQYF.

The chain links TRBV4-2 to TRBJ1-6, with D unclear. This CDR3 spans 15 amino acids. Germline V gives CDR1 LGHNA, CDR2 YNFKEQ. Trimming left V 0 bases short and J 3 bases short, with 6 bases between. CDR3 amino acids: CASSQDRIYNSPLHF. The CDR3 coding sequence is TGTGCCAGCAGCCAAGACAGGATCTATAATTCACCCCTCCACTTT.

The CDR3 spells CASIPRAAGSGNTIYF. DNA for the CDR3: TGTGCCAGCATCCCCAGGGCGGCGGGGTCTGGAAACACCATATATTTT. V is TRBV2 and J is TRBJ1-3, with a possible D match to TRBD1 (5 bases). Trimming left V 7 bases short and J 1 base short, with 17 bases between. Germline V gene sequence: CDR1 SNHLY, CDR2 FYNNEI. The CDR3 contains 16 residues. Full variable domain (missing parts from reference TRBV2 and TRBJ1-3): EPEVTQTPSHQVTQMGQEVILRCVPISNHLYFYWYRQILGQKVEFLVSFYNNEISEKSEIFDDQFSVERPDGSNFTLKIRSTKLEDSAMYFCASIPRAAGSGNTIYFGEGSWLTVV.

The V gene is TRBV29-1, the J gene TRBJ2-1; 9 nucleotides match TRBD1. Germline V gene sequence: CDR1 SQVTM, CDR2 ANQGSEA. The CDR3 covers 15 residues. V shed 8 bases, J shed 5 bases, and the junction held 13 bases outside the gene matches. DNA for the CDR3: TGCAGCTCGACCAGAGCTGGGACAGGGCACAATGAGCAGTTCTTC. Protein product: CSSTRAGTGHNEQFF.

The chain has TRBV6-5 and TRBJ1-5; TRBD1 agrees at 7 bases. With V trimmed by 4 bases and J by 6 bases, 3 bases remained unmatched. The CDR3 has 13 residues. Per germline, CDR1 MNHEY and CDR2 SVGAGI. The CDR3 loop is CASSWQGGQPQHF. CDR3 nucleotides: TGTGCCAGCAGTTGGCAGGGGGGTCAGCCCCAGCATTTT.

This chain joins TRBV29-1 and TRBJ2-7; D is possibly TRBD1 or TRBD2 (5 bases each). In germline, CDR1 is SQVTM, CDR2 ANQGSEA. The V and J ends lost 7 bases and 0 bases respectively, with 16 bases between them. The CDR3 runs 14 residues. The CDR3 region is CSETGTMGSYEQYF. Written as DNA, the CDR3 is TGCAGCGAAACCGGGACCATGGGCTCCTACGAGCAGTACTTC.

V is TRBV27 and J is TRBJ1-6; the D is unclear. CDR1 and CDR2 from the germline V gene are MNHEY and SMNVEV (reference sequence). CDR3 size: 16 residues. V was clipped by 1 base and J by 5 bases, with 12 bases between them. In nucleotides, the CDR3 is TGTGCCAGCAGTTTATGGTTGGGGTTTCATAATTCACCCCTCCACTTT. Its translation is CASSLWLGFHNSPLHF.

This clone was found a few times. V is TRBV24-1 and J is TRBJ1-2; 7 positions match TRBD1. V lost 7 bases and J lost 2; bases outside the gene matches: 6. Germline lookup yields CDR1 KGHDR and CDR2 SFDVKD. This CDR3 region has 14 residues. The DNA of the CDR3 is TGTGCCACCAGACCTCGACAGGGAAACTATGGCTACACCTTC. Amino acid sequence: CATRPRQGNYGYTF.

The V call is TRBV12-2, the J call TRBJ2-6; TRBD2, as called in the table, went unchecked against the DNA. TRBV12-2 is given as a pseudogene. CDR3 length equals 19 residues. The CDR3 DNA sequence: TGTGCAAGTCGCTTAGCGCTGGAGGGTTCCATCTCTGGGGCCAACGTCCTGACTTTC. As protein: CASRLALEGSISGANVLTF.

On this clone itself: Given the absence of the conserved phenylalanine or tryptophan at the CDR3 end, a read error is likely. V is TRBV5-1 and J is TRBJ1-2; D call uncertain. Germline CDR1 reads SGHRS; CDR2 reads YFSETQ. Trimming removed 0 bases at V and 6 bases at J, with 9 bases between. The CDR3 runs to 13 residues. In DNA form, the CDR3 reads TGCGCCAGCAGCTTGGCCCCGCATAATGGCTACACCCTC. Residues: CASSLAPHNGYTL.

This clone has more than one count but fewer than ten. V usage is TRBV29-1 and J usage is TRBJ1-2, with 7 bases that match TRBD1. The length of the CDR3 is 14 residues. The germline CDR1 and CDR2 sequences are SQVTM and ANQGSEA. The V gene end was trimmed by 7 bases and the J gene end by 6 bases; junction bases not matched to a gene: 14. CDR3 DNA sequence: TGCAGCGCCCTTGGGACAGCTCACGGGAATGGCTACACCTTC. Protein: CSALGTAHGNGYTF.

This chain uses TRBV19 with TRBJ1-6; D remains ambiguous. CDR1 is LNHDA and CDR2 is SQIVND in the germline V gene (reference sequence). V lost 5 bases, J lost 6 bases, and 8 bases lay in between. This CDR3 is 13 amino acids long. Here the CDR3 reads CASSVRLNSPLHF. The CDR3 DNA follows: TGTGCCAGTAGTGTACGGCTTAATTCACCCCTCCACTTT.

CDR3 residues: CASSYTPRTGANTEAFF. The CDR3, as DNA: TGTGCCAGCAGTTACACCCCCCGGACAGGGGCGAACACTGAAGCTTTCTTT. The chain employs TRBV6-2 or TRBV6-3 and TRBJ1-1, with TRBD1 matching over 9 bases. V was pared by 2 bases and J by 1 base, with 8 bases of the junction left unmatched. Germline V gene sequence: CDR1 MNHEY, CDR2 SVGEGT. CDR3 length equals 17 residues.

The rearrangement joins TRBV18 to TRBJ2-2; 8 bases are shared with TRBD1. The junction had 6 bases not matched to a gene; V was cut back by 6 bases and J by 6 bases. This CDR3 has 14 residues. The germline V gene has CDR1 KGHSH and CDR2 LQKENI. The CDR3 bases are TGTGCCAGCTCCCAAGGACAGGGTTCCGGGGAGCTGTTTTTT. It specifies CASSQGQGSGELFF.

Written as DNA, the CDR3 is TGTGCCAGCAGCTTACTCCGGGCAGAAGGGGGCTACACCTTC. Translating gives CASSLLRAEGGYTF. The rearrangement links TRBV7-6 to TRBJ1-2, with D uncertain. CDR1 is SGHVS, CDR2 FNYEAQ, per germline. V lost 2 bases, J lost 8 bases, and 15 bases lay in between. CDR3 length equals 14 residues.

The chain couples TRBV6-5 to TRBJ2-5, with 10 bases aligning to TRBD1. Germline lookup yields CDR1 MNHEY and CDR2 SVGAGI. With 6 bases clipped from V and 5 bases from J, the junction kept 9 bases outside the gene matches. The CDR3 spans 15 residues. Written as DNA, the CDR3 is TGTGCCAGCAGGACCGTGACAGGGGGCCGTGAGACCCAGTACTTC. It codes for CASRTVTGGRETQYF.

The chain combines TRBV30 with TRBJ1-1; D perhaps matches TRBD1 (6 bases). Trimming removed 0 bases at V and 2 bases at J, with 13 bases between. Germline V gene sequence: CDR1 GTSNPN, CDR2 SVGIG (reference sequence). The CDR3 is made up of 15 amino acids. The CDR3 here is CAWSVVRGRNTEAFF. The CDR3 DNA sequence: TGTGCCTGGAGTGTAGTTCGGGGGCGAAACACTGAAGCTTTCTTT. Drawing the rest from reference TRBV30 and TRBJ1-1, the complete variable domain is SQTIHQWPATLVQPVGSPLSLECTVEGTSNPNLYWYRQAAGRGLQLLFYSVGIGQISSEVPQNLSASRPQDRQFILSSKKLLLSDSGFYLCAWSVVRGRNTEAFFGQGTRLTVV.